The following is a T cell receptor (beta chain) sequence with its context. Other DNA sequences within the sample encode an identical CDR3. This specimen comes from a study of radiation and T cells in renal cell carcinoma. Time point given: blood 4 weeks post-SBRT, at nephrectomy. Treatment indicated: 15 Gy SBRT to primary tumor, nephrectomy 4 weeks later. Germline trimming cut 1 base from V and 4 bases from J; bases unmatched to any gene: 2. The CDR3 is 14 residues long. Germline V gene lookup returns CDR1 SQVTM and CDR2 ANQGSEA. Assay used: immunoSEQ multiplex PCR; TCRdb lists only in-frame clones, some missing. The table lists about 78,000 clones, 80% to 90% of them singletons.

The rearrangement uses TRBV29-1 and TRBJ2-2; 8 bases line up with TRBD2. This specimen consisted of blood, obtained from a patient whose treatment included radiotherapy and nephrectomy. The TCR was taken from a woman in her 70s with renal cell carcinoma. The CDR3 region is CSVEGRGGTGELFF. The CDR3 DNA reads TGCAGCGTTGAAGGTCGGGGGGGCACCGGGGAGCTGTTTTTT.